Listed here are 32 T cell receptor beta chains from one sample, sequenced in a study of blood T cell repertoires in COVID-19. Sequenced by immunoSEQ multiplex PCR; TCRdb stores in-frame clones only, minus some. Counted here are fewer than 200,000 clones, about 84% occurring once; the ten biggest clones make up more than 10%. The sample consisted of PBMCs or T cells enriched from blood (not recorded which). The receptors stem from a man aged 45-65 years who had recovered from COVID-19.

This chain uses TRBV7-3 with TRBJ2-4; 9 bases are a match to TRBD2. After removal of 1 base from V and 0 bases from J, the junction contained 7 bases not matched to a gene. This CDR3 region has 18 residues. CDR1 is SGHTA, CDR2 FQGTGA, per germline. As DNA, the CDR3 is TGTGCCAGCAGCTTAATCCTAGCGGGGTCTCTAGCCAAAAACATTCAGTACTTC. Translating gives CASSLILAGSLAKNIQYF.

This CDR3 reads CASSQSRQGHAPLHF. CDR3 DNA: TGTGCCAGCAGCCAATCAAGACAGGGCCATGCACCCCTCCACTTT. The chain uses TRBV3-1 (or the pseudogene TRBV3-2) and TRBJ1-6, with 7 bases aligning to TRBD1. This CDR3 spans 15 amino acids. V lost 2 bases, J lost 11 bases, and 9 bases stayed unmatched. Germline CDR1 reads LGHDT; CDR2 reads YNNKEL (reference sequence).

The V call is TRBV27, the J call TRBJ2-7, with 7 bases matching TRBD1. J was trimmed by 3 bases and V by 5 bases; bases with no gene match: 4. CDR1 is MNHEY and CDR2 is SMNVEV in the germline V gene (reference sequence). The CDR3 consists of 13 residues. The CDR3 sequence: CASSVDRVYEQYF. CDR3 coding DNA: TGTGCCAGCAGTGTCGACAGGGTCTACGAGCAGTACTTC.

The chain employs TRBV4-1 and TRBJ2-2; 8 bases are shared with TRBD2. Germline loops: CDR1 MGHRA, CDR2 YSYEKL. The CDR3 totals 19 residues. V lost 0 bases to trimming and J lost 5 bases; unmatched junction nucleotides: 14. The CDR3 nucleotides are TGCGCCAGCAGCCAAGATCACCACCTAGCGGGCGATGAGACCGGGGAGCTGTTTTTT. This gives the protein CASSQDHHLAGDETGELFF.

CDR3: CASTSAQGSQPQHF. The CDR3 bases are TGTGCCAGCACTTCTGCACAGGGAAGCCAGCCCCAGCATTTT. The chain combines TRBV6-1 with TRBJ1-5; tentatively, D is TRBD1 (6 bases). There are 14 residues in the CDR3. The germline gives CDR1 MNHNS, CDR2 SASEGT. V lost 7 bases to trimming and J lost 7 bases, with 17 bases between them.

The chain is built from TRBV4-2 and TRBJ2-1; the match to TRBD2 covers 8 bases. This CDR3 is 17 amino acids long. Per germline, CDR1 LGHNA and CDR2 YNFKEQ. V was clipped by 0 bases and J by 3 bases; unmatched bases: 7. This CDR3 reads CASSQDLSGGDYNEQFF. CDR3 DNA: TGTGCCAGCAGCCAAGATCTATCCGGGGGGGACTACAATGAGCAGTTCTTC.

This clone is a singleton in its sample. This chain connects TRBV4-1 to TRBJ2-7; D call uncertain. The germline CDR1 and CDR2 sequences are MGHRA and YSYEKL. The CDR3 spans 15 residues. Trimming left V 1 base short and J 1 base short, with 11 bases between. CDR3 amino acids: CASSQAAADSYEQYF. The CDR3 nucleotides are TGCGCCAGCAGCCAAGCGGCGGCGGATTCCTACGAGCAGTACTTC.

This clone has only a few counts. V usage is TRBV6-4 and J usage is TRBJ1-6, with D hard to call. Germline CDR1 reads MRHNA; CDR2 reads SNTAGT. This CDR3 comprises 15 residues. The germline V and J ends were trimmed by 3 bases and 9 bases, with 15 bases remaining between them. CDR3 DNA: TGTGCCAGCAGTGAGAACGGGTTTGGTGGTTCACCCCTCCACTTT. The encoded protein is CASSENGFGGSPLHF.

The chain has TRBV19 and TRBJ1-5; D possibly corresponds to TRBD1 (5 bases). Trimming took 6 bases from V and 0 from J, leaving 12 bases between them. In germline, CDR1 is LNHDA, CDR2 SQIVND (reference sequence). The CDR3 is 15 amino acids. The CDR3 region is CASRRGFDSNQPQHF. Written as DNA, the CDR3 is TGTGCCAGTAGACGGGGGTTCGATAGCAATCAGCCCCAGCATTTT.

This clone showed up just a few times. This chain uses TRBV19 with TRBJ2-5; 10 positions agree with TRBD2. Trimming cost V 3 bases and J 2 bases; bases outside gene matches: 0. Germline-derived CDR1 and CDR2 are LNHDA and SQIVND (reference sequence). CDR3 size: 14 residues. The DNA of the CDR3 is TGTGCCAGTAGTATGGGACTAGCGCAAGAGACCCAGTACTTC. It translates to CASSMGLAQETQYF.

This chain joins TRBV19 and TRBJ1-2; D remains ambiguous. The CDR3 totals 10 residues. CDR1 is LNHDA, CDR2 SQIVND, per germline (reference sequence). V lost 8 bases and J 4 bases, leaving 5 bases between the germline ends. The CDR3 DNA sequence: TGTGCCAGTGGCTCCTATGGCTACACCTTC. Translating it yields CASGSYGYTF.

This clone came up a few times. The chain combines TRBV10-3 with TRBJ1-5; perhaps TRBD1 as D (5 bases). CDR1 is ENHRY, CDR2 SYGVKD, per germline. V gave up 6 bases and J gave up 0 bases, with 6 bases separating them. The CDR3 totals 13 residues. In DNA form, the CDR3 reads TGTGCCATCAGGACAGATAGCAATCAGCCCCAGCATTTT. Its translation: CAIRTDSNQPQHF.

This chain connects TRBV4-1 to TRBJ2-1; 8 positions agree with TRBD2. The ends lost 0 bases at V and 8 bases at J; junction bases unmatched: 6. CDR1 is MGHRA and CDR2 is YSYEKL in the germline V gene. This CDR3 is 15 amino acids long. This CDR3 is CASSQDSSGGDEQFF. As DNA, the CDR3 is TGCGCCAGCAGCCAAGATTCGAGCGGGGGCGATGAGCAGTTCTTC.

The V call is TRBV3-1 (or the pseudogene TRBV3-2), the J call TRBJ1-4, with 7 bases identical to TRBD1. Germline V gene lookup returns CDR1 LGHDT and CDR2 YNNKEL (reference sequence). CDR3 length: 17 amino acids. With 3 bases clipped from V and 8 bases from J, the junction kept 15 bases outside the gene matches. For the CDR3, the DNA is TGTGCCAGCAGCCATGGCAGGGGGGTGAGGCTAGAGGAAAAACTGTTTTTT. Its protein is CASSHGRGVRLEEKLFF.

The J gene is TRBJ2-4, the V gene TRBV15; 7 bases agree with TRBD1. The CDR3 spans 13 residues. Germline trimming cut 0 bases from V and 7 bases from J; bases unmatched to any gene: 0. Germline V gene lookup returns CDR1 LNHNV and CDR2 YYDKDF (reference sequence). The CDR3 loop reads CATSREDRNIQYF. In nucleotides, the CDR3 is TGTGCCACCAGCAGAGAGGACAGGAACATTCAGTACTTC.

This chain connects TRBV11-2 to TRBJ1-5; 10 bases fit TRBD1. The ends lost 5 bases at V and 5 bases at J; junction bases unmatched: 6. This CDR3 has 15 residues. Per germline, CDR1 SGHAT and CDR2 FQNNGV. The CDR3 bases are TGTGCCAGCAGCACGGGACAGGGGTCCTATCAGCCCCAGCATTTT. Translated: CASSTGQGSYQPQHF.

This clone turned up a few times. The chain combines TRBV6-5 with TRBJ1-3; no reliable D call. The V end lost 4 bases, the J end lost 1 base, and 11 bases lay between the germline ends. The CDR3 is 15 amino acids. The V gene's germline CDR1 is MNHEY and CDR2 SVGAGI. The CDR3 here is CASSFLGGSGNTIYF. CDR3 DNA sequence: TGTGCCAGCAGTTTTCTGGGAGGGTCTGGAAACACCATATATTTT.

In DNA form, the CDR3 reads TGTGCCAGCAGTCCTCGACTAGGCCCAGATACGCAGTATTTT. It encodes CASSPRLGPDTQYF. The V call is TRBV9, the J call TRBJ2-3, with D maybe TRBD2 (6 bases). Trimming took off 5 bases at V and 4 bases at J, with 14 bases between the two ends. The CDR3 length is 14 residues. CDR1 is SGDLS and CDR2 is YYNGEE in the germline V gene.

This clone was counted many times. The genes are TRBV6-2 or TRBV6-3 and TRBJ2-3, with D tentatively TRBD1 (6 bases). Germline V lookup: CDR1 MNHEY, CDR2 SVGEGT. Trimming left V 7 bases short and J 3 bases short, with 14 bases between. The CDR3 sequence is 14 residues long. CDR3 bases: TGTGCCAGCACCCCGCCAGGGGATACAGATACGCAGTATTTT. Its protein product is CASTPPGDTDTQYF.

The CDR3 DNA follows: TGTGCCAGCAGGCGCGGAACGGAGACCCAGTACTTC. Protein: CASRRGTETQYF. The chain is built from TRBV11-2 and TRBJ2-5; D unresolved. The CDR3 spans 12 residues. V was clipped by 6 bases and J by 5 bases, with 10 bases between them. Germline V gene sequence: CDR1 SGHAT, CDR2 FQNNGV.

This clone showed up just once. The genes are TRBV2 and TRBJ2-3; 7 nucleotides line up with TRBD1. Germline CDR1 SNHLY, CDR2 FYNNEI. J lost 4 bases, V lost 3 bases, and 7 bases had no gene match. CDR3 length equals 15 residues. The CDR3: CASSDRSGGADTQYF. The CDR3 nucleotides are TGTGCCAGCAGTGACCGGTCAGGGGGAGCAGATACGCAGTATTTT. The full variable domain, in which reference TRBV2 and TRBJ2-3 provide the parts outside the CDR3, is EPEVTQTPSHQVTQMGQEVILRCVPISNHLYFYWYRQILGQKVEFLVSFYNNEISEKSEIFDDQFSVERPDGSNFTLKIRSTKLEDSAMYFCASSDRSGGADTQYFGPGTRLTVL.

This clone was seen once. The CDR3 loop reads CASSVTSGVGGELFF. The CDR3 DNA reads TGTGCCAGCAGCGTGACTAGCGGGGTAGGAGGGGAGCTGTTTTTT. V usage is TRBV9 and J usage is TRBJ2-2, with 11 bases aligning to TRBD2. CDR1 SGDLS and CDR2 YYNGEE come from the germline V gene. CDR3 length equals 15 residues. The J segment lost 8 bases and the V segment lost 2 bases, leaving 5 bases of the junction unmatched.

This chain joins TRBV5-1 and TRBJ2-7, with D possibly being TRBD1 (5 bases). The CDR3 consists of 15 residues. Trimming removed 0 bases at V and 2 bases at J, with 12 bases between. Germline CDR1 and CDR2: SGHRS and YFSETQ. The CDR3 DNA sequence: TGCGCCAGCAGCTTGGTCCAGGGTGTAGCCTACGAGCAGTACTTC. Translation gives CASSLVQGVAYEQYF. Supplemented by reference TRBV5-1 and TRBJ2-7, the full variable domain reads KAGVTQTPRYLIKTRGQQVTLSCSPISGHRSVSWYQQTPGQGLQFLFEYFSETQRNKGNFPGRFSGRQFSNSRSEMNVSTLELGDSALYLCASSLVQGVAYEQYFGPGTRLTVT.

The J gene is TRBJ2-2, the V gene TRBV10-3; weak D call: TRBD2 (6 bases). The germline V and J ends were trimmed by 10 bases and 5 bases, with 20 bases remaining between them. The CDR3 has 15 residues. Germline loops: CDR1 ENHRY, CDR2 SYGVKD. The CDR3 DNA sequence: TGTGCCACCCTGAATGCGGGGAGACGGACCGGGGAGCTGTTTTTT. It encodes CATLNAGRRTGELFF.

This clone was picked up a small number of times. The chain recombines TRBV19 with TRBJ1-2, with D maybe TRBD1 (5 bases). In germline, CDR1 is LNHDA, CDR2 SQIVND (reference sequence). Trimming took 6 bases from V and 5 from J, leaving 16 bases between them. The CDR3 sequence is 14 residues long. The CDR3, as DNA: TGTGCCAGTAGCCCGGGACTTCACTTTTATGGCTACACCTTC. It codes for CASSPGLHFYGYTF.

Points on this clone: The sample has other DNA sequences that encode this CDR3 too. The rearrangement joins TRBV9 to TRBJ2-5, with 7 bases that match TRBD2. The CDR3 contains 13 residues. Germline CDR1 and CDR2: SGDLS and YYNGEE. After removal of 3 bases from V and 1 base from J, the junction contained 0 bases not matched to a gene. Here the CDR3 DNA reads TGTGCCAGCAGCGGGGGGGGCCAAGAGACCCAGTACTTC. Translating it yields CASSGGGQETQYF.

This clone came up a few times. The CDR3 protein is CASSADRGGSSGYTF. The DNA for the CDR3 is TGTGCCAGCAGTGCGGACAGGGGTGGCTCAAGCGGCTACACCTTC. V and J are TRBV25-1 and TRBJ1-2, with 9 bases identical to TRBD1. The junction had 11 bases not matched to a gene; V was cut back by 4 bases and J by 8 bases. The V gene's germline CDR1 is MGHDK and CDR2 SYGVNS. This CDR3 has 15 residues.

The chain has TRBV6-6 and TRBJ1-2; D is unclear. Trimming took off 2 bases at V and 8 bases at J, with 15 bases between the two ends. The CDR3 totals 14 residues. CDR1 is MNHNY, CDR2 SVGAGI, per germline (reference sequence). The CDR3 reads CASSYEVAGEGYTF. As DNA, the CDR3 is TGTGCCAGCAGTTACGAGGTCGCGGGAGAGGGCTACACCTTC.

V is TRBV14 and J is TRBJ1-1, with D unresolved. Germline values: CDR1 SGHDN, CDR2 FVKESK. The V gene lost 0 bases and the J gene lost 0 bases, with 11 bases spanning the gap. The CDR3 sequence is 16 residues long. Here the CDR3 reads CASSQERADMNTEAFF. The CDR3 nucleotides are TGTGCCAGCAGCCAAGAGAGGGCAGACATGAACACTGAAGCTTTCTTT.

This chain joins TRBV5-6 and TRBJ2-6; a possible D gene is TRBD2 (5 bases). The CDR3 spans 12 residues. Germline-derived CDR1 and CDR2 are SGHDT and YYEEEE. The CDR3 DNA follows: TGTGGGTGCGGGTCTGGGGCCAACGTCCTGACTTTC. Translated, it gives CGCGSGANVLTF.

The CDR3 region is CASSMSVYGYTF. CDR3 nucleotides: TGTGCCAGTAGTATGTCAGTATATGGCTACACCTTC. The chain carries TRBV19 and TRBJ1-2; D not certain. CDR1 is LNHDA, CDR2 SQIVND, per germline (reference sequence). There are 12 residues in the CDR3. With 3 bases removed from V and 5 bases from J, the gap between germline ends came to 7 bases.

CDR3 sequence: CASSYSQGASSPLHF. The CDR3 DNA sequence: TGTGCCAGCAGTTACTCCCAGGGGGCTAGTTCACCCCTCCACTTT. This chain connects TRBV6-5 to TRBJ1-6; 8 bases are shared with TRBD1. V lost 0 bases, J lost 9 bases, and 4 bases stayed unmatched. The germline CDR1 and CDR2 sequences are MNHEY and SVGAGI. This CDR3 is 15 amino acids long.